This record looks at one T cell receptor beta chain sequence and its context. What it binds is not known. Generation of TCR cDNA used 5'RACE template switching (which added a universal primer site and UMIs). MiXCR, run by TCRdb on the 5' RACE reads, gives a single entry per CDR3 protein. The table has some 500,000 distinct CDR3 sequences, approximately 15% seen once. CDR3 length: 16 amino acids. V gave up 5 bases and J gave up 8 bases; unmatched junction bases: 15. Germline CDR1 DFQATT, CDR2 SNEGSKA (reference sequence). The data were obtained in a study of T cells after yellow fever vaccination. Study findings and constraints: Contaminants from the bulk population, in the form of abundant clonotypes, could be found in FACS-sorted repertoires. Reappearance after the booster was seen for most primary-vaccination clones, at 95% to 96% CD4 and 85% to 90% CD8.

The sequencing here drew on PBMCs, taken on the day of the yellow fever booster vaccination. This TCR derives from a man aged 30 to 39 who received the YFV17D yellow fever vaccine. V usage is TRBV20-1 and J usage is TRBJ2-3; 11 bases are shared with TRBD1. CDR3 protein: CSAPNPWDRGLSTQYF. Here the CDR3 DNA reads TGCAGTGCTCCTAACCCCTGGGACAGGGGGTTAAGTACGCAGTATTTT.